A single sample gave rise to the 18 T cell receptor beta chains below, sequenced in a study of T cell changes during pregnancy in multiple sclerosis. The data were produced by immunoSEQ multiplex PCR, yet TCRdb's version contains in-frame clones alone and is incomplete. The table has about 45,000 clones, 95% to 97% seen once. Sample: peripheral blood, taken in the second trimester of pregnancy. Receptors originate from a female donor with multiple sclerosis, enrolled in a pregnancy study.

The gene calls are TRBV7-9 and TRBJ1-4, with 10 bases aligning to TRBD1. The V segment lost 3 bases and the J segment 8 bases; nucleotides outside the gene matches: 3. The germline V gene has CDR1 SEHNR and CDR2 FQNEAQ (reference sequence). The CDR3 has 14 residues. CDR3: CASSFGTGVEKLFF. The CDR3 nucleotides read TGTGCCAGCAGCTTCGGGACAGGGGTGGAAAAACTGTTTTTT.

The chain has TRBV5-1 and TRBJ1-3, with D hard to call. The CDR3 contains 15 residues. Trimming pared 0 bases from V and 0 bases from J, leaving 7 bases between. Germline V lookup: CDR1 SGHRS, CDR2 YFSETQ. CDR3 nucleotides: TGCGCCAGCAGCTTGGAAGCCTTCTCTGGAAACACCATATATTTT. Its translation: CASSLEAFSGNTIYF.

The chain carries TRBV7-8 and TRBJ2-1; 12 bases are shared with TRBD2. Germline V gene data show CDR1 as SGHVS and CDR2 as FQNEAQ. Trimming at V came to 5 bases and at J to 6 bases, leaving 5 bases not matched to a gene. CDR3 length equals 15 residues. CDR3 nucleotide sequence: TGTGCCAGCAGCCACGGACTAGCGGGAACCAATGAGCAGTTCTTC. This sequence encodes CASSHGLAGTNEQFF.

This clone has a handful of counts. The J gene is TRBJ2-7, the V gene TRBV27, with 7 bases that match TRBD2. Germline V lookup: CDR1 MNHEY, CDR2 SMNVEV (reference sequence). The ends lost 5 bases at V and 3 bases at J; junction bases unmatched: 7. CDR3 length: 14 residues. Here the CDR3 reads CASSDGAGVYEQYF. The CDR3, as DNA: TGTGCCAGCAGTGATGGGGCGGGGGTCTACGAGCAGTACTTC.

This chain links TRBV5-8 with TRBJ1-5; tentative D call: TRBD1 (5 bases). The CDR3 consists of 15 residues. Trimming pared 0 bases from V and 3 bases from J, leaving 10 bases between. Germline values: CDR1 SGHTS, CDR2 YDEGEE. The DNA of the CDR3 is TGTGCCAGCAGCTTGGCAGGGCGACCCAATCAGCCCCAGCATTTT. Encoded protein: CASSLAGRPNQPQHF.

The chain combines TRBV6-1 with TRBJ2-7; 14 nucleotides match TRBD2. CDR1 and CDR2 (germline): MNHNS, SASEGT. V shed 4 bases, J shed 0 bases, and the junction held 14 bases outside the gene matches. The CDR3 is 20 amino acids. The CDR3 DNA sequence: TGTGCCAGCAGTGTCCCCCCCGGGACTAGCGGGAGTTGGAGCTCCTACGAGCAGTACTTC. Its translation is CASSVPPGTSGSWSSYEQYF.

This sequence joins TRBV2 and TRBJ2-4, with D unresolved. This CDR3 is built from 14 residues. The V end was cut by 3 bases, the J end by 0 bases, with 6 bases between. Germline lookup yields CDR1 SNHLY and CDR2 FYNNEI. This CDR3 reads CASSEQLAKNIQYF. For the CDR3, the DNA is TGTGCCAGCAGTGAGCAGTTAGCCAAAAACATTCAGTACTTC.

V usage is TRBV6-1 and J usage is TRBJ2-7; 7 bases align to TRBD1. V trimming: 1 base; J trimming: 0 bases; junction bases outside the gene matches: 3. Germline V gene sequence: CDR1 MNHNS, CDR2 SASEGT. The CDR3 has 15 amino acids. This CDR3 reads CASSEEAGGSYEQYF. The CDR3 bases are TGTGCCAGCAGTGAAGAGGCAGGGGGCTCCTACGAGCAGTACTTC.

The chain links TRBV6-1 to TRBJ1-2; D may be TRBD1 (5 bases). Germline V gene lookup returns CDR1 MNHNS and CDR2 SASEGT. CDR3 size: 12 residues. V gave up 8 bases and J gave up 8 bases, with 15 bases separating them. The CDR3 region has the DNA TGTGCCAGCCATCACGGGGCGGGAGGCTACACCTTC. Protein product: CASHHGAGGYTF.

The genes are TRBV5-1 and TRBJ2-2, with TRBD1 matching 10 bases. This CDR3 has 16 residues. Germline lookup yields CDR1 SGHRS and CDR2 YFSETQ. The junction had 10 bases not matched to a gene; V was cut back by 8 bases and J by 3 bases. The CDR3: CASNGRTGGYTGELFF. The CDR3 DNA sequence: TGCGCCAGTAATGGCCGGACAGGGGGTTACACCGGGGAGCTGTTTTTT.

This CDR3 is CASSLRQGRTDTQYF. CDR3 in DNA: TGCGCCAGCAGCTTAAGACAGGGTCGCACAGATACGCAGTATTTT. The chain recombines TRBV5-1 with TRBJ2-3; 7 bases fit TRBD1. Germline loops: CDR1 SGHRS, CDR2 YFSETQ. The V gene end was trimmed by 2 bases and the J gene end by 1 base; junction bases not matched to a gene: 4. The CDR3 length is 15 residues.

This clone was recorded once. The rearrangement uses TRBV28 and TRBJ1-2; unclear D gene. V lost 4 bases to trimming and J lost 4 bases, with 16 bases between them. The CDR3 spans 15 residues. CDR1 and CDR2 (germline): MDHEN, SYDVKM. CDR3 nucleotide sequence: TGTGCCAGCAGTTCCACAGAGGCGCGGGGCTATGGCTACACCTTC. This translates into CASSSTEARGYGYTF.

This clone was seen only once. The CDR3 nucleotides read TGTGCCAGCAGTCCAAACCCCGGACTAGCGAGGATCGAGCAGTACTTC. It specifies CASSPNPGLARIEQYF. The J gene is TRBJ2-7, the V gene TRBV2, with 9 bases matching TRBD2. Trimming removed 5 bases from V and 6 bases from J; junction bases left unmatched: 14. The germline V gene encodes CDR1 SNHLY and CDR2 FYNNEI. The length of the CDR3 is 16 residues.

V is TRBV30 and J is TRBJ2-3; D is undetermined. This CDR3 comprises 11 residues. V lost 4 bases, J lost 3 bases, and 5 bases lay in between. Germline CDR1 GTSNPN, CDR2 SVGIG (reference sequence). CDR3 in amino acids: CAWKRTDTQYF. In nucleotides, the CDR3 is TGTGCCTGGAAACGGACAGATACGCAGTATTTT.

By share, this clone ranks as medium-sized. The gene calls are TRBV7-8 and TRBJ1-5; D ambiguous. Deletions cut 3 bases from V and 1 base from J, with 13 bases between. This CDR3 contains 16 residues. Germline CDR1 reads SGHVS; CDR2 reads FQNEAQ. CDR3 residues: CASSFSGLNSNQPQHF. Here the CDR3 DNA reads TGTGCCAGCAGCTTCTCCGGGTTGAACAGCAATCAGCCCCAGCATTTT.

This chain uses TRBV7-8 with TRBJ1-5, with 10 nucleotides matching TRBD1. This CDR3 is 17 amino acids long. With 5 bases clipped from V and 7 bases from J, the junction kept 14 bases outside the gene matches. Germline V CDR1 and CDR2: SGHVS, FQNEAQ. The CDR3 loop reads CASSPSTGTGARQPQHF. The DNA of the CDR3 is TGTGCCAGCAGCCCGTCCACCGGGACAGGGGCCCGACAGCCCCAGCATTTT.

CDR3 bases: TGTGCCAGCTCCGCGATAGACAATGAGCAGTTCTTC. It is translated as CASSAIDNEQFF. The chain joins TRBV18 to TRBJ2-1, with D unclear. The V gene lost 6 bases and the J gene lost 5 bases, with 8 bases spanning the gap. Germline CDR1 and CDR2: KGHSH and LQKENI. The CDR3 is made up of 12 amino acids.

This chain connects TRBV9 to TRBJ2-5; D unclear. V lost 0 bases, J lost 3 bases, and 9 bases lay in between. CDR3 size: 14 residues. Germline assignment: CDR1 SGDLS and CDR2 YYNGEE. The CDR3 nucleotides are TGTGCCAGCAGCGTAGACCGGGTGGAAGAGACCCAGTACTTC. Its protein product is CASSVDRVEETQYF.